This entry describes one T cell receptor (beta chain). The protocol was immunoSEQ multiplex PCR, while the TCRdb copy is restricted to in-frame clones and leaves out a portion. The sample holds around 240,000 clones, 90% seen once. These data are taken from a study of blood T cell repertoires in COVID-19. V lost 7 bases to trimming and J lost 2 bases, with 15 bases between them. The CDR3 extends over 15 amino acids. The TCR comes from a man aged 50-60 years who had been exposed to COVID-19. V and J are TRBV23-1 and TRBJ1-5, with D unclear. TRBV23-1 is marked as an open reading frame, function uncertain. Sequenced sample: PBMCs or T cells enriched from blood (not recorded which). The CDR3 nucleotides are TGCGCCAGCATCCCCCGAACTTATGGCAATCAGCCCCAGCATTTT. Its translation is CASIPRTYGNQPQHF.